The rows below give T cell receptor beta chains drawn from one sample of a study of vaccination effects on CD4 cells after COVID-19. The data were produced by immunoSEQ multiplex PCR, yet TCRdb's version contains in-frame clones alone and is incomplete. Here the sample spans tens of thousands of clones, 75% to 85% being singletons. Their antigen targets remain unknown. Sequences were derived from CD4+ T cells from PBMCs cultured with HIV peptides, sampled before COVID-19 vaccination. The receptors here all came from a human donor who had a prior SARS-CoV-2 infection. Each CDR3 is given with its conserved first and last residue. D genes are given only for firm matches.

>TRBD2|TRBJ2-7|TRBV2
CASRRVAGVYEQYF
>.|TRBJ2-1|TRBV18
CASSPSGVRLNEQFF
>.|TRBJ2-7|TRBV4-3
CASSQASGQFYEQYF
>.|TRBJ1-1|TRBV24-1
CATSAEGGSPLNTEAFF
>.|TRBJ2-2|TRBV2
CASSEAKRPRSGELFF
>TRBD1|TRBJ1-1|TRBV7-8
CASSLVAGQGLPEAFF
>TRBD2|TRBJ2-6|TRBV4-2
CASSQREVGTSTGANVLTF
>.|TRBJ2-2|TRBV12-3/TRBV12-4
CASSLGVGELFF
>.|TRBJ2-1|TRBV4-2
CASGEHGTSSYNEQFF
>TRBD1|TRBJ1-6|TRBV6-5
CATTDRVSPLHF
>TRBD2|TRBJ2-5|TRBV12-3/TRBV12-4
CASSSSGRTYF
>.|TRBJ1-1|TRBV5-1
CASSTQQGMNTEAFF
>TRBD2|TRBJ2-2|TRBV7-2
CASSLFGTSDSGELFF
>TRBD1|TRBJ1-6|TRBV28
CASLVGQENSPLHF
>.|TRBJ2-5|TRBV7-9
CASNRASETQYF
>.|TRBJ1-2|TRBV12-3/TRBV12-4
CASFADSYYGYTF
>TRBD2|TRBJ2-3|TRBV6-2/TRBV6-3
CASSYGLLAGAGTQYF
>TRBD2|TRBJ2-1|TRBV7-3
CASSYLAGGPYEQFF
>TRBD1|TRBJ1-1|TRBV2
CASSMTGGSTEAFF
>TRBD1|TRBJ1-1|TRBV19
CASKGGPGQGHTEAFF
>TRBD2|TRBJ2-3|TRBV14
CASSQWRIETSGRAGDTQYF
>TRBD2|TRBJ2-3|TRBV18
CASSLLAGGMTDTQYF
>.|TRBJ1-4|TRBV29-1
CSVGTNNEKLFF
>TRBD1|TRBJ1-2|TRBV19
CASSIVGRGPGGYTF
>.|TRBJ2-1|TRBV6-2/TRBV6-3
CASSHNRPSYNEQFF
>.|TRBJ1-5|TRBV3-1/TRBV3-2
CASSQAGTGGPQHF
>.|TRBJ1-2|TRBV11-2
CASTRLRGAGGYTF
>.|TRBJ2-7|TRBV12-3/TRBV12-4
CASGRRSSYEQYF
>.|TRBJ1-1|TRBV5-1
CASSLSGQPHTEAFF
>TRBD1|TRBJ2-5|TRBV4-1
CASSQRQGAYQETQYF
>.|TRBJ2-3|TRBV7-8
CASSLARRAVDTQYF
>.|TRBJ2-7|TRBV4-2
CASSQEVLAYEQYF
>TRBD2|TRBJ2-2|TRBV19
CASQREGPITGELFF
>.|TRBJ1-1|TRBV7-9
CASSLPGGDTEAFF
>.|TRBJ2-4|TRBV5-7
CASSFERDGKNIQYF
>.|TRBJ1-3|TRBV10-3
CAISESGTASSGNTIYF
>.|TRBJ2-1|TRBV5-5
CASSSWETDFNEQFF
>.|TRBJ2-5|TRBV20-1
CSASNPSVDQETQYF